The 20 T cell receptor beta chains reported below all come from one sample, sequenced in a study of CD8 T cells in ankylosing spondylitis. Notes on the study in general: About 8 highly homologous variants made up a TCR beta motif, and this motif appeared characteristic of ankylosing spondylitis blood.

Their antigen targets remain unknown. MiXCR was run by TCRdb on the 5' RACE reads, yielding one entry per CDR3 protein. Among hundreds of thousands of distinct CDR3 sequences listed, roughly 10% were seen once. The sample comprised blood, either unsorted or a sorted T cell fraction (not recorded which). These receptors originate from a male donor with ankylosing spondylitis.

This clonotype was detected many times. The chain has TRBV5-1 and TRBJ2-1, with TRBD2 matching 15 bases. Germline V CDR1 and CDR2: SGHRS, YFSETQ. The CDR3 length is 16 residues. The junction had 6 bases not matched to a gene; V was cut back by 3 bases and J by 8 bases. The CDR3 region is CASSSGTSGRWDEQFF. The CDR3 coding sequence is TGCGCCAGCAGCTCCGGGACTAGCGGGAGGTGGGATGAGCAGTTCTTC.

The rearrangement joins TRBV27 to TRBJ1-4; D is unresolved. Germline assignment: CDR1 MNHEY and CDR2 SMNVEV (reference sequence). The CDR3 runs to 15 residues. V was trimmed by 4 bases and J by 5 bases, leaving 14 bases between them. The CDR3 here is CASSSVGRSNEKLFF. CDR3 bases: TGTGCCAGCAGTTCGGTGGGCAGGTCGAATGAAAAACTGTTTTTT.

The chain uses TRBV20-1 and TRBJ1-2; D not certain. This CDR3 comprises 12 residues. V dropped 3 bases and J dropped 0 bases, with 5 bases sitting between them. Germline CDR1 reads DFQATT; CDR2 reads SNEGSKA (reference sequence). CDR3 nucleotides: TGCAGTGCTAGTAGGCCTAACTATGGCTACACCTTC. This sequence encodes CSASRPNYGYTF.

The V call is TRBV11-1, the J call TRBJ1-1; TRBD1 is a possible D gene (5 bases). Per germline, CDR1 SGHAT and CDR2 FQDESV (reference sequence). This CDR3 has 19 residues. V gave up 1 base and J gave up 1 base, with 22 bases separating them. For the CDR3, the DNA is TGTGCCAGCAGCTTAGGCTTTATACGGGACGCGACCCAGAACACTGAAGCTTTCTTT. It yields the protein CASSLGFIRDATQNTEAFF.

Ten or more counts support this clonotype. The chain carries TRBV12-3 or TRBV12-4 and TRBJ1-5; D not certain. The CDR3 extends over 14 amino acids. V lost 6 bases and J 1 base, leaving 10 bases between the germline ends. The CDR3 bases are TGTGCCAGCAGCCTACGGAGCAGCAATCAGCCCCAGCATTTT. Amino acid sequence: CASSLRSSNQPQHF.

A few counts support this clonotype. The rearrangement links TRBV20-1 to TRBJ1-5; perhaps TRBD1 as D (5 bases). Germline assignment: CDR1 DFQATT and CDR2 SNEGSKA (reference sequence). The CDR3 length is 19 residues. V was clipped by 1 base and J by 0 bases, with 22 bases between them. The CDR3 DNA follows: TGCAGTGCTAGAGCCCAGGGTCAAGGGCTCCATCATAGCAATCAGCCCCAGCATTTT. Translation gives CSARAQGQGLHHSNQPQHF.

The J gene is TRBJ2-3, the V gene TRBV15; no definite D call. From germline, CDR1 is LNHNV and CDR2 YYDKDF (reference sequence). The V end lost 3 bases, the J end lost 7 bases, and 8 bases lay between the germline ends. This CDR3 region has 12 residues. The CDR3 protein is CATSRDSYTQYF. The CDR3 DNA is TGTGCCACCAGCAGGGATAGCTATACGCAGTATTTT.

CDR3 in DNA: TGTGCCACCAGCAGAGATGTTGGAGTGAGCTCCAGGGTGCAGTACTTC. This sequence encodes CATSRDVGVSSRVQYF. The chain has TRBV15 and TRBJ2-7, with D possibly being TRBD1 (5 bases). The V end was cut by 0 bases, the J end by 9 bases, with 21 bases between. Germline CDR1 LNHNV, CDR2 YYDKDF (reference sequence). The CDR3 consists of 16 residues.

This sequence joins TRBV5-1 and TRBJ2-5; a weak D match, TRBD2 (5 bases). V was shortened by 2 bases and J by 5 bases, with 10 bases between the two germline ends. The CDR3 has 13 amino acids. CDR1 is SGHRS and CDR2 is YFSETQ in the germline V gene. This chain's CDR3 is CASSFPGFETQYF. For the CDR3, the DNA is TGCGCCAGCAGCTTTCCGGGGTTTGAGACCCAGTACTTC.

The rearrangement joins TRBV6-1 to TRBJ1-2; D not certain. Between the trimmed V and J ends, which lost 6 bases and 8 bases, there was a span of 19 bases. Per the germline V gene, CDR1 is MNHNS and CDR2 is SASEGT. The CDR3 loop spans 14 amino acids. The CDR3 protein is CASRTEDGAPGYTF. CDR3 nucleotide sequence: TGTGCCAGCAGAACCGAGGACGGTGCGCCCGGCTACACCTTC.

The V and J genes are TRBV20-1 and TRBJ2-7; D is unresolved. CDR1 and CDR2 from the germline V gene are DFQATT and SNEGSKA (reference sequence). The V gene lost 3 bases and the J gene lost 4 bases, with 19 bases spanning the gap. The CDR3 extends over 15 amino acids. CDR3 DNA: TGCAGTGCTAGTTTTGCGACGACCGGCCGGTACGAGCAGTACTTC. Its translation is CSASFATTGRYEQYF.

This chain links TRBV6-1 with TRBJ2-2; D remains unclear. The germline V and J ends were trimmed by 8 bases and 0 bases, with 10 bases remaining between them. Germline-derived CDR1 and CDR2 are MNHNS and SASEGT. This CDR3 has 14 residues. CDR3 region: CASRGSPNTGELFF. For the CDR3, the DNA is TGTGCCAGCCGCGGCAGCCCGAACACCGGGGAGCTGTTTTTT.

Only a few counts were recorded for this clonotype. The chain employs TRBV20-1 and TRBJ2-2; the D is unclear. The CDR3 totals 15 residues. Trimming cost V 2 bases and J 0 bases, with 10 bases left between them. In germline, CDR1 is DFQATT, CDR2 SNEGSKA (reference sequence). CDR3: CSARLAQTNTGELFF. The DNA for the CDR3 is TGCAGTGCTAGACTGGCACAGACGAACACCGGGGAGCTGTTTTTT.

This clonotype was observed many times. The DNA of the CDR3 is TGTGCCAGCAGCTTATGGCAGGGAAAAGAGACCCAGTACTTC. This translates into CASSLWQGKETQYF. This chain uses TRBV7-9 with TRBJ2-5; TRBD1 is a possible D gene (5 bases). This CDR3 has 14 residues. Trimming took 2 bases from V and 3 from J, leaving 10 bases between them. Germline V lookup: CDR1 SEHNR, CDR2 FQNEAQ (reference sequence).

The rearrangement joins TRBV5-1 to TRBJ2-1, with 10 bases identical to TRBD1. The length of the CDR3 is 15 residues. With V trimmed by 4 bases and J by 15 bases, 16 bases remained unmatched. Germline loops: CDR1 SGHRS, CDR2 YFSETQ. The CDR3 DNA follows: TGCGCCAGCAGCGTAACCGGGACAGGGGAATTATTGCGGTTCTTC. Translated, it gives CASSVTGTGELLRFF.

V usage is TRBV28 and J usage is TRBJ2-1; D is possibly TRBD2 (5 bases). Trimming left V 1 base short and J 12 bases short, with 10 bases between. CDR1 MDHEN and CDR2 SYDVKM come from the germline V gene. The CDR3 contains 12 residues. CDR3 sequence (DNA): TGTGCCAGCAGTTTATCAGAGAGCGGGCAGTTCTTC. It yields the protein CASSLSESGQFF.

This clonotype was counted between two and nine times. V is TRBV4-3 and J is TRBJ1-6, with D tentatively TRBD1 (6 bases). V was pared by 0 bases and J by 8 bases, with 11 bases between. Germline V gene sequence: CDR1 LGHNA, CDR2 YSLEER. The CDR3 covers 15 residues. This CDR3 is CASSQEYRVDSPLHF. CDR3 in DNA: TGCGCCAGCAGCCAAGAATACAGGGTGGATTCACCCCTCCACTTT.

Many counts were recorded for this clonotype. The CDR3 DNA follows: TGCAGCGTCGTCGCAATTTTCGGTCACGAGCAGTACTTC. It yields the protein CSVVAIFGHEQYF. The chain couples TRBV29-1 to TRBJ2-7, with D unclear. The CDR3 has 13 residues. CDR1 is SQVTM, CDR2 ANQGSEA, per germline. Deletions cut 6 bases from V and 5 bases from J, with 17 bases between.

This clonotype has just a few counts. One junction end does not reproduce the germline sequence, and a read error may be involved. The V call is TRBV18, the J call TRBJ1-2; a possible D gene is TRBD1 (5 bases). Looked up from germline, CDR1 is KGHSH and CDR2 is LQKENI. The CDR3 consists of 15 residues. CDR3: CASSPQSQAYYGYTF. DNA for the CDR3: TGTGCCAGCTCCCCACAGTCACAGGCGTACTATGGCTACACCTTC. The full variable domain, completed using reference TRBV18 and TRBJ1-2, is NAGVMQNPRHLVRRRGQEARLRCSPMKGHSHVYWYRQLPEEGLKFMVYLQKENIIDESGMPKERFSAEFPKEGPSILRIQQVVRGDSAAYFCASSPQSQAYYGYTFGSGTRLTVV.

The rearrangement uses TRBV7-2 and TRBJ2-5; 7 bases are shared with TRBD1. With 2 bases clipped from V and 6 bases from J, the junction kept 6 bases outside the gene matches. The CDR3 covers 14 residues. Germline lookup yields CDR1 SGHTA and CDR2 FQGNSA. The CDR3 DNA reads as TGTGCCAGCAGCTTATTCCCGACAGGGCAGACCCAGTACTTC. This sequence encodes CASSLFPTGQTQYF.